These 19 T cell receptor beta chains originate from one sample sequenced in a study of CD8 T cells in Susac syndrome. An input of about 0.45 to 1 ug of RNA was subjected to reverse transcription using random hexamers. A single record per CDR3 protein comes from TCRdb applying MiXCR to the immunoSEQ multiplex PCR reads. The sample lists over 95,000 distinct CDR3 sequences, 85% to 95% seen once, with approximately 0.13% in the top ten. The sample comprised CD4+ T cells from PBMCs. The receptors here all came from a human donor in good health.

V usage is TRBV9 and J usage is TRBJ2-6; 7 bases are shared with TRBD1. Germline values: CDR1 SGDLS, CDR2 YYNGEE. Germline trimming cut 2 bases from V and 3 bases from J; bases unmatched to any gene: 8. The CDR3 runs 17 residues. CDR3 loop: CASSVNRGGSGANVLTF. DNA for the CDR3: TGTGCCAGCAGCGTCAACAGGGGTGGGAGTGGGGCCAACGTCCTGACTTTC.

The V call is TRBV7-2, the J call TRBJ2-1, with 11 bases aligning to TRBD2. The CDR3 length is 16 residues. V was clipped by 1 base and J by 7 bases; unmatched bases: 6. CDR1 and CDR2 from the germline V gene are SGHTA and FQGNSA. CDR3 DNA: TGTGCCAGCAGCTTAGGAGGGACTAGCGGAGGAAATGAGCAGTTCTTC. Its translation is CASSLGGTSGGNEQFF.

The chain joins TRBV18 to TRBJ2-5; D uncertain. This CDR3 has 15 residues. Germline V CDR1 and CDR2: KGHSH, LQKENI. V lost 2 bases and J 5 bases, leaving 15 bases between the germline ends. The CDR3 DNA reads as TGTGCCAGCTCACCAGGTTTCGGGCTTGACGAGACCCAGTACTTC. It is translated as CASSPGFGLDETQYF.

The chain joins TRBV20-1 to TRBJ2-3; 11 nucleotides match TRBD2. Germline CDR1 DFQATT, CDR2 SNEGSKA (reference sequence). V trimming: 4 bases; J trimming: 9 bases; junction bases outside the gene matches: 9. The CDR3 length is 14 residues. This chain's CDR3 is CSATSSGGARTQYF. The CDR3 DNA is TGCAGTGCTACCAGTAGCGGGGGGGCGCGGACGCAGTATTTT.

The chain has TRBV29-1 and TRBJ1-5, with D perhaps matching TRBD1 (5 bases). V was clipped by 7 bases and J by 4 bases, with 11 bases between them. Germline V CDR1 and CDR2: SQVTM, ANQGSEA. CDR3 length: 12 residues. This chain's CDR3 is CSARVSNQPQHF. The CDR3 coding sequence is TGCAGCGCCAGGGTTTCAAATCAGCCCCAGCATTTT. Combining the CDR3 with reference TRBV29-1 and TRBJ1-5 gives the whole variable domain SAVISQKPSRDICQRGTSLTIQCQVDSQVTMMFWYRQQPGQSLTLIATANQGSEATYESGFVIDKFPISRPNLTFSTLTVSNMSPEDSSIYLCSARVSNQPQHFGDGTRLSIL.

The genes are TRBV5-6 and TRBJ1-2, with D maybe TRBD1 (6 bases). V was pared by 5 bases and J by 8 bases, with 13 bases between. This CDR3 contains 12 residues. CDR1 is SGHDT and CDR2 is YYEEEE in the germline V gene. This CDR3 reads CASSFTGRGYTF. The CDR3 bases are TGTGCCAGCAGTTTCACAGGGCGAGGCTACACCTTC.

This clonotype appeared a single time. The CDR3 ends on some other residue instead of the conserved phenylalanine or tryptophan, so this is likely a read error. This rearrangement joins TRBV20-1 to TRBJ1-1; D is unclear. Between the trimmed V and J ends, which lost 1 base and 8 bases, there was a span of 11 bases. This CDR3 has 12 residues. Germline CDR1 reads DFQATT; CDR2 reads SNEGSKA (reference sequence). Here the CDR3 reads CSARVHGFEAFS. The CDR3 DNA is TGCAGTGCTAGAGTCCACGGGTTCGAAGCTTTCTCT.

This clonotype has a single count. The CDR3 DNA sequence: TGTGCCAGCAGCTTGGAAACCAGGAGGAACACTGAAGCTTTCTTT. This translates into CASSLETRRNTEAFF. J is TRBJ1-1 and V is TRBV5-4; no clear D gene. The CDR3 extends over 15 amino acids. V lost 0 bases and J 1 base, leaving 10 bases between the germline ends. Germline V gene lookup returns CDR1 SGHNT and CDR2 YYREEE (reference sequence).

V and J are TRBV5-1 and TRBJ2-3; 8 nucleotides agree with TRBD1. This CDR3 is built from 15 residues. Losses at the gene ends were 1 base for V and 2 bases for J; bases not matched to a gene: 3. Germline CDR1 reads SGHRS; CDR2 reads YFSETQ. CDR3 in DNA: TGCGCCAGCAGCTTGACAGGGGGATCCACAGATACGCAGTATTTT. Translating gives CASSLTGGSTDTQYF.

The V and J genes are TRBV7-2 and TRBJ2-5; D unclear. The ends were cut back, 5 bases at V and 2 bases at J, with 6 bases in the middle. The CDR3 covers 12 residues. Germline lookup yields CDR1 SGHTA and CDR2 FQGNSA. CDR3 protein: CASSQPQETQYF. The CDR3 DNA sequence: TGTGCCAGCAGCCAACCGCAAGAGACCCAGTACTTC. Complete variable domain (other parts from reference TRBV7-2 and TRBJ2-5): GAGVSQSPSNKVTEKGKDVELRCDPISGHTALYWYRQSLGQGLEFLIYFQGNSAPDKSGLPSDRFSAERTGGSVSTLTIQRTQQEDSAVYLCASSQPQETQYFGPGTRLLVL.

The chain links TRBV2 to TRBJ2-2; D gene uncertain. CDR1 and CDR2 from the germline V gene are SNHLY and FYNNEI. The length of the CDR3 is 17 residues. V gave up 4 bases and J gave up 0 bases, with 15 bases separating them. The CDR3 is CASSVPETSANTGELFF. The CDR3 coding sequence is TGTGCCAGCAGTGTCCCTGAGACATCTGCGAACACCGGGGAGCTGTTTTTT.

The chain joins TRBV10-2 to TRBJ1-1; 7 bases are shared with TRBD1. Germline V gene data show CDR1 as WSHSY and CDR2 as SAAADI. V was pared by 8 bases and J by 5 bases, with 8 bases of the junction left unmatched. There are 13 residues in the CDR3. The CDR3 nucleotides are TGCGCCAGCCGGGGAGAGGGGGCGACTGAAGCTTTCTTT. Its translation: CASRGEGATEAFF.

The V and J genes are TRBV7-2 and TRBJ2-7; D is unclear. Trimming took off 6 bases at V and 2 bases at J, with 5 bases between the two ends. Germline V gene sequence: CDR1 SGHTA, CDR2 FQGNSA. This CDR3 has 11 amino acids. CDR3 region: CASSLTYEQYF. For the CDR3, the DNA is TGTGCCAGCAGTCTTACCTACGAGCAGTACTTC.

CDR3 coding DNA: TGTGCCAGCAGTAGACTTGGACAAGAGACCCAGTACTTC. This sequence encodes CASSRLGQETQYF. The chain carries TRBV6-5 and TRBJ2-5; D uncertain. V shed 5 bases and J shed 2 bases, with 9 bases lying between them. The germline V gene has CDR1 MNHEY and CDR2 SVGAGI. The CDR3 contains 13 residues.

The chain joins TRBV29-1 to TRBJ1-4; a possible D gene is TRBD1 (6 bases). The CDR3 is made up of 16 amino acids. The germline V and J ends were trimmed by 4 bases and 0 bases, with 15 bases remaining between them. Germline V CDR1 and CDR2: SQVTM, ANQGSEA. CDR3 amino acids: CSVAHGGATTNEKLFF. CDR3 in DNA: TGCAGCGTTGCCCACGGGGGGGCTACAACTAATGAAAAACTGTTTTTT. The full variable domain, in which reference TRBV29-1 and TRBJ1-4 provide the parts outside the CDR3, is SAVISQKPSRDICQRGTSLTIQCQVDSQVTMMFWYRQQPGQSLTLIATANQGSEATYESGFVIDKFPISRPNLTFSTLTVSNMSPEDSSIYLCSVAHGGATTNEKLFFGSGTQLSVL.

The gene calls are TRBV19 and TRBJ1-5, with TRBD1 as a possible D gene (5 bases). The CDR3 is 13 residues long. The germline V gene has CDR1 LNHDA and CDR2 SQIVND (reference sequence). The germline V and J ends were trimmed by 7 bases and 7 bases, with 14 bases remaining between them. The CDR3 protein is CASTSSGGQPQHF. The CDR3 DNA follows: TGTGCCAGTACCTCTAGTGGGGGGCAGCCCCAGCATTTT.

This chain links TRBV12-3 or TRBV12-4 with TRBJ2-1; tentative D call: TRBD2 (6 bases). V dropped 3 bases and J dropped 3 bases, with 12 bases sitting between them. This CDR3 spans 15 amino acids. The chain's CDR3 is CASSLNSGDYNEQFF. The CDR3 coding sequence is TGTGCCAGCAGTTTGAATAGCGGAGACTACAATGAGCAGTTCTTC.

The V call is TRBV7-9, the J call TRBJ1-4; D remains ambiguous. V lost 1 base and J lost 4, with 7 bases in between. From germline, CDR1 is SEHNR and CDR2 FQNEAQ (reference sequence). The CDR3 consists of 14 residues. CDR3 in DNA: TGTGCCAGCAGCTTAGGGTCGCATAATGAAAAACTGTTTTTT. This gives the protein CASSLGSHNEKLFF. The full variable domain, in which reference TRBV7-9 and TRBJ1-4 provide the parts outside the CDR3, is DTGVSQNPRHKITKRGQNVTFRCDPISEHNRLYWYRQTLGQGPEFLTYFQNEAQLEKSRLLSDRFSAERPKGSFSTLEIQRTEQGDSAMYLCASSLGSHNEKLFFGSGTQLSVL.

The rearrangement uses TRBV6-2 or TRBV6-3 and TRBJ2-7; 7 bases line up with TRBD1. Germline V gene lookup returns CDR1 MNHEY and CDR2 SVGEGT. The CDR3 is 14 amino acids. V lost 8 bases, J lost 5 bases, and 12 bases stayed unmatched. In DNA, the CDR3 is TGTGCCAGCGGGACAGACAGGGCTTCGAACGAGCAGTACTTC. Translated: CASGTDRASNEQYF.